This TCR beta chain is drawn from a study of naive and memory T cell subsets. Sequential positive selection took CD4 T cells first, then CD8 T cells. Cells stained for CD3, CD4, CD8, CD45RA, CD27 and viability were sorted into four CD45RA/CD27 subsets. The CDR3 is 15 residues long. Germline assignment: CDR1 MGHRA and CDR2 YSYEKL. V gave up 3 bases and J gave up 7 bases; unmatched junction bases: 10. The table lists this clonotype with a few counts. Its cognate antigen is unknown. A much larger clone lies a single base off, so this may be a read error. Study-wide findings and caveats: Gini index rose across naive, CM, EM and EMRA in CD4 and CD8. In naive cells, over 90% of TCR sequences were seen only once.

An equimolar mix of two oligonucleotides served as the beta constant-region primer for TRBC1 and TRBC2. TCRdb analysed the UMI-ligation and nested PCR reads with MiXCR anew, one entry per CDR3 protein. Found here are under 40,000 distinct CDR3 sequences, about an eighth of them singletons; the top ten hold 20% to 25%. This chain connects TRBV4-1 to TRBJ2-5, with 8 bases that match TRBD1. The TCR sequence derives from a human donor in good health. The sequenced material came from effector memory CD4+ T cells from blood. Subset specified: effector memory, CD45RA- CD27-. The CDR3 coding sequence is TGCGCCAGCAGCCAGTTATGCGGACAGGGAGGGACCCAGTACTTC. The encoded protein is CASSQLCGQGGTQYF.